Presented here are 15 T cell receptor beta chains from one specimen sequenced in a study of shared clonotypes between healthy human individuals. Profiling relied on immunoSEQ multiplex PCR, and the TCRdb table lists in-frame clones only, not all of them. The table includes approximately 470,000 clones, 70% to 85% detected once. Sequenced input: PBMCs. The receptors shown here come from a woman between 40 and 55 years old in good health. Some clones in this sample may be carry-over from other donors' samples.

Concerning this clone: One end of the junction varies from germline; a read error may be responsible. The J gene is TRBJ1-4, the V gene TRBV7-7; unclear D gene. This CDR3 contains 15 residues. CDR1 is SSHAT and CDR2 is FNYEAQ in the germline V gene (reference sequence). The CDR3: CASSPAGGYNEKLFF. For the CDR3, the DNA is TGTGCTAGCAGTCCAGCGGGAGGGTATAATGAAAAACTGTTTTTT.

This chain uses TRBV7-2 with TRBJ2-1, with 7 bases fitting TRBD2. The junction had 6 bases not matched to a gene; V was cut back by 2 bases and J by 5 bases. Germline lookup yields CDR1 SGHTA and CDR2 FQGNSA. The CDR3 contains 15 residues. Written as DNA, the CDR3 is TGTGCCAGCAGCTTATTTGAGCGGGGAGACAATGAGCAGTTCTTC. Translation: CASSLFERGDNEQFF.

The CDR3 nucleotides are TGTGCCTGGAGTGTTCCCGACAGCCATAGCAATCAGCCCCAGCATTTT. Translated, it gives CAWSVPDSHSNQPQHF. V and J are TRBV30 and TRBJ1-5; TRBD1 might be the D (5 bases). Germline CDR1 reads GTSNPN; CDR2 reads SVGIG (reference sequence). There are 16 residues in the CDR3. V lost 0 bases to trimming and J lost 0 bases, with 12 bases between them.

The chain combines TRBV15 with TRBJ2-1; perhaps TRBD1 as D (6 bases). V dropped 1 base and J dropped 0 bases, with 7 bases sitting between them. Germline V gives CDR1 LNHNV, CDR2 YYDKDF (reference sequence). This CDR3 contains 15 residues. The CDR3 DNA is TGTGCCACCAGCAGAGGGACAGCCTCCTACAATGAGCAGTTCTTC. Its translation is CATSRGTASYNEQFF.

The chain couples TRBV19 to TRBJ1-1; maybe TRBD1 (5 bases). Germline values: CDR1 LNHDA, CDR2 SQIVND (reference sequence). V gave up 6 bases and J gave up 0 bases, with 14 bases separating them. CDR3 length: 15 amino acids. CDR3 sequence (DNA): TGTGCCAGTAGCACGGCGGGACGGATGAACACTGAAGCTTTCTTT. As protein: CASSTAGRMNTEAFF. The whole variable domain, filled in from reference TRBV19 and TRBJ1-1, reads DGGITQSPKYLFRKEGQNVTLSCEQNLNHDAMYWYRQDPGQGLRLIYYSQIVNDFQKGDIAEGYSVSREKKESFPLTVTSAQKNPTAFYLCASSTAGRMNTEAFFGQGTRLTVV.

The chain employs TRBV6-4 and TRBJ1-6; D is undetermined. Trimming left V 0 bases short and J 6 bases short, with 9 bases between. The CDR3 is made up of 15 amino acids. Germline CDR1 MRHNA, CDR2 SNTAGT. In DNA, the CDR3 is TGTGCCAGCAGTGACTCGTCAGCCCCTAATTCACCCCTCCACTTT. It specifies CASSDSSAPNSPLHF.

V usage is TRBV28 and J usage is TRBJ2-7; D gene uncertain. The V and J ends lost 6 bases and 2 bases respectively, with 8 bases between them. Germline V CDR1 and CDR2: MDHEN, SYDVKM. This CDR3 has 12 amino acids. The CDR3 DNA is TGTGCCAGCAGCGGCCGACCCTACGAGCAGTACTTC. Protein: CASSGRPYEQYF.

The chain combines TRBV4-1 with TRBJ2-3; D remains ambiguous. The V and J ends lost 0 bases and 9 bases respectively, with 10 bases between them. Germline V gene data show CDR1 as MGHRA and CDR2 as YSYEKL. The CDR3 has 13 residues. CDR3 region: CASSQEKGKTQYF. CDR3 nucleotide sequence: TGCGCCAGCAGCCAAGAGAAAGGAAAAACGCAGTATTTT.

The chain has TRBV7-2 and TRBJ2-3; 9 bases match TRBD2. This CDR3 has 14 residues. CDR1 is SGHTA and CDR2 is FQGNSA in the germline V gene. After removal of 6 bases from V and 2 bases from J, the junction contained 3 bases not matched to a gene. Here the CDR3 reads CASSLAGFTDTQYF. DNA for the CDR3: TGTGCCAGCAGTCTAGCGGGATTCACAGATACGCAGTATTTT.

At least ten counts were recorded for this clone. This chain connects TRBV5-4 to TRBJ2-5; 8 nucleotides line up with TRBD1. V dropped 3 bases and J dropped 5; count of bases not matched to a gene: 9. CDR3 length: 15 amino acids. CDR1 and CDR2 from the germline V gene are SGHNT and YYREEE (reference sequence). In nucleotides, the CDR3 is TGTGCCAGCAGCTCGCAGTCAGGGGGCACGGAGACCCAGTACTTC. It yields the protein CASSSQSGGTETQYF.

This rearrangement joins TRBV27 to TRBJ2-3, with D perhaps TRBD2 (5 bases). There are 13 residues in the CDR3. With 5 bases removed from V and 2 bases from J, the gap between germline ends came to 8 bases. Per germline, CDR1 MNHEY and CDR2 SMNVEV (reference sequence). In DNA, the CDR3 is TGTGCCAGCAGTCTGCGGGCCACAGATACGCAGTATTTT. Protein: CASSLRATDTQYF.

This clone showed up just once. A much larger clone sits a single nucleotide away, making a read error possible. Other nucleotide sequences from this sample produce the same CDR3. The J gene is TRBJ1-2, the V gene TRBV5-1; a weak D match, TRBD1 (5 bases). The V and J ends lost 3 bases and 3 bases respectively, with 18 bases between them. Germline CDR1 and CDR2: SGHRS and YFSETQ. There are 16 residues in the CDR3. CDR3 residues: CASSSPRDGSYYGYTF. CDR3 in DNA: TGCGCCAGCAGCTCGCCTCGGGACGGCTCCTACTATGGCTACACCTTC.

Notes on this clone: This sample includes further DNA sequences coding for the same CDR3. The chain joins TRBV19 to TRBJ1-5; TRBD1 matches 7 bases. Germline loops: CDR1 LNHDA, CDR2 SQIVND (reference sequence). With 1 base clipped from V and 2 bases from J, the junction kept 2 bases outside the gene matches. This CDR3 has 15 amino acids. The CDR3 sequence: CASSIGQGGNQPQHF. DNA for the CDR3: TGTGCCAGTAGTATAGGACAGGGAGGCAATCAGCCCCAGCATTTT.

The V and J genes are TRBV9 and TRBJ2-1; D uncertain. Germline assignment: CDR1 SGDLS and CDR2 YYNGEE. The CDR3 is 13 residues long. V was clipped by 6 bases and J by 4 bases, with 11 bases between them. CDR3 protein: CASTHELYNEQFF. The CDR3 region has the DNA TGTGCCAGCACCCACGAACTTTACAATGAGCAGTTCTTC.

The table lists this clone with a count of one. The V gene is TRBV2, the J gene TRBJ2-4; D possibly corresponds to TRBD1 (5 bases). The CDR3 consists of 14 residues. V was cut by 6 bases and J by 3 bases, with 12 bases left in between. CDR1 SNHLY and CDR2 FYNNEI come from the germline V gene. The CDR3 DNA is TGTGCCAGCAGCAGGGTAGGCGTCAAAAACATTCAGTACTTC. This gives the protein CASSRVGVKNIQYF. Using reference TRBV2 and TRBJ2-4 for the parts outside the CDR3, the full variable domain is EPEVTQTPSHQVTQMGQEVILRCVPISNHLYFYWYRQILGQKVEFLVSFYNNEISEKSEIFDDQFSVERPDGSNFTLKIRSTKLEDSAMYFCASSRVGVKNIQYFGAGTRLSVL.